The 23 T cell receptor beta chains below were found in one sample sequenced in a study of shared clonotypes between healthy human individuals. Profiling relied on immunoSEQ multiplex PCR, and the TCRdb table lists in-frame clones only, not all of them. The repertoire holds 950,000 to 1,200,000 clones, with around 77% as singletons. The sequencing input was memory CD4+ T cells from PBMCs. Regarding subset: CD45RA-negative fraction. Receptors originate from a man aged 18 to 35 in good health. Some clones in this sample may be carry-over from other donors' samples.

This rearrangement joins TRBV18 to TRBJ1-5, with a weak D call TRBD1 (5 bases). Germline V gene sequence: CDR1 KGHSH, CDR2 LQKENI. The germline V and J ends were trimmed by 6 bases and 9 bases, with 18 bases remaining between them. The CDR3 is 14 residues long. CDR3 DNA: TGTGCCAGCTCCGACGGGGCCCGATTGGGGCCCCAGCATTTT. It codes for CASSDGARLGPQHF.

The chain recombines TRBV7-2 with TRBJ2-3; no reliable D call. V gave up 4 bases and J gave up 4 bases, with 9 bases separating them. This CDR3 contains 13 residues. Per the germline V gene, CDR1 is SGHTA and CDR2 is FQGNSA. The CDR3 nucleotides read TGTGCCAGCAGCTCGACTGGGCCAGATACGCAGTATTTT. Its translation: CASSSTGPDTQYF.

The chain carries TRBV4-1 and TRBJ2-1, with D possibly matching TRBD2 (5 bases). The CDR3 covers 16 residues. Trimming left V 5 bases short and J 0 bases short, with 14 bases between. Germline V gene data show CDR1 as MGHRA and CDR2 as YSYEKL. CDR3 amino acids: CASSGGLVSSYNEQFF. DNA for the CDR3: TGCGCCAGCAGCGGCGGACTCGTAAGCTCCTACAATGAGCAGTTCTTC.

This chain connects TRBV28 to TRBJ2-1; D uncertain. The V gene lost 4 bases and the J gene lost 9 bases, with 10 bases spanning the gap. This CDR3 comprises 12 residues. Germline CDR1 reads MDHEN; CDR2 reads SYDVKM. This CDR3 is CASSSFEIEQFF. The CDR3 nucleotides are TGTGCCAGCAGTTCTTTCGAAATTGAGCAGTTCTTC.

Only a few counts were recorded for this clone. The chain has TRBV12-2 and TRBJ1-5. TRBV12-2 is described as a pseudogene. This CDR3 region has 13 residues. The CDR3 sequence: CASRLARGFPQHF. The CDR3 DNA follows: TGTGCAAGTCGCTTAGCCCGGGGGTTCCCCCAGCATTTT.

The sample holds a few counts of this clone. This rearrangement joins TRBV27 to TRBJ2-3; D gene ambiguous. The V end lost 11 bases, the J end lost 0 bases, and 18 bases lay between the germline ends. This CDR3 is built from 15 residues. Germline lookup yields CDR1 MNHEY and CDR2 SMNVEV (reference sequence). CDR3 nucleotides: TGTGCCGCCTCAGCAGTTTCCCTTAGCACAGATACGCAGTATTTT. Amino acids: CAASAVSLSTDTQYF.

This clone was seen just once. The chain is built from TRBV19 and TRBJ2-3; D gene unclear. V lost 2 bases to trimming and J lost 12 bases, with 12 bases between them. Germline V gene lookup returns CDR1 LNHDA and CDR2 SQIVND (reference sequence). There are 12 residues in the CDR3. Here the CDR3 reads CASSIRGDLQYF. The CDR3 coding sequence is TGTGCCAGTAGTATACGAGGTGACCTCCAGTATTTT.

The rearrangement joins TRBV29-1 to TRBJ2-7; TRBD2 matches at 7 bases. From germline, CDR1 is SQVTM and CDR2 ANQGSEA. With 6 bases clipped from V and 0 bases from J, the junction kept 5 bases outside the gene matches. This CDR3 has 13 amino acids. CDR3 sequence: CSVRLAPSYEQYF. The CDR3 region has the DNA TGCAGCGTACGACTAGCCCCCTCCTACGAGCAGTACTTC.

V is TRBV7-2 and J is TRBJ2-1; D not certain. This CDR3 comprises 15 residues. V was pared by 0 bases and J by 3 bases, with 9 bases between. CDR1 and CDR2 (germline): SGHTA, FQGNSA. CDR3 loop: CASSLALRSYNEQFF. In DNA form, the CDR3 reads TGTGCCAGCAGCTTAGCGCTGCGGAGCTACAATGAGCAGTTCTTC.

The rearrangement links TRBV6-1 to TRBJ2-3; D ambiguous. V was cut by 8 bases and J by 6 bases, with 15 bases left in between. In germline, CDR1 is MNHNS, CDR2 SASEGT. The length of the CDR3 is 13 residues. The CDR3 region has the DNA TGTGCCAGCCAAGGAAGCCCCGCCGATACGCAGTATTTT. Amino acids: CASQGSPADTQYF.

The J gene is TRBJ2-7, the V gene TRBV28; D gene uncertain. Trimming took off 3 bases at V and 2 bases at J, with 17 bases between the two ends. CDR3 length equals 16 residues. Germline-derived CDR1 and CDR2 are MDHEN and SYDVKM. DNA of the CDR3: TGTGCCAGCAGTTTTAAGTATGGACGCCGAGCCTACGAGCAGTACTTC. This translates into CASSFKYGRRAYEQYF.

The J gene is TRBJ2-2, the V gene TRBV10-3; D might be TRBD2 (5 bases). Trimming took off 8 bases at V and 7 bases at J, with 14 bases between the two ends. CDR1 ENHRY and CDR2 SYGVKD come from the germline V gene. The length of the CDR3 is 13 residues. The CDR3 reads CAIASLANGELFF. The CDR3 DNA reads TGTGCCATCGCCTCGCTAGCAAACGGGGAGCTGTTTTTT.

J is TRBJ1-1 and V is TRBV5-6, with 7 bases lining up with TRBD1. CDR3 length: 15 residues. Germline values: CDR1 SGHDT, CDR2 YYEEEE. Unmatched junction bases numbered 11, after V lost 3 bases and J lost 6 bases. In nucleotides, the CDR3 is TGTGCCAGCAGCTGGAACAGGGGATCTGTCGCTGAAGCTTTCTTT. Its translation is CASSWNRGSVAEAFF.

This clone was observed a handful of times. V is TRBV5-4 and J is TRBJ2-2, with TRBD2 identical over 12 bases. The V gene's germline CDR1 is SGHNT and CDR2 YYREEE (reference sequence). The CDR3 runs 15 residues. V dropped 3 bases and J dropped 6; count of bases not matched to a gene: 3. CDR3 loop: CASSWGLAGPGELFF. The CDR3 DNA is TGTGCCAGCAGCTGGGGACTAGCGGGCCCCGGGGAGCTGTTTTTT.

In the case of this clone: Since no conserved phenylalanine or tryptophan closes the CDR3, a read error is the likely cause. It is unclear where the CDR3 begins or ends on the DNA, so no DNA is shown, and the CDR3 is as TCRdb lists it. V and J are TRBV4-1 and TRBJ2-6; TRBD1 is taken as the D call from the table, unchecked against the DNA. From its first to its last residue, the CDR3 has 11 amino acids. Germline V gene lookup returns CDR1 MGHRA and CDR2 YSYEKL. This CDR3 is CASSQERDRGK.

The chain couples TRBV19 to TRBJ2-2; 14 nucleotides align to TRBD2. V lost 5 bases to trimming and J lost 6 bases; unmatched junction nucleotides: 11. This CDR3 is built from 18 residues. Germline loops: CDR1 LNHDA, CDR2 SQIVND (reference sequence). For the CDR3, the DNA is TGTGCCAGTAGTGCGGAGGGACTAGCGGGAGCAGAGGCCGGGGAGCTGTTTTTT. Translated, it gives CASSAEGLAGAEAGELFF.

The CDR3 here is CARAADSNYGYTF. CDR3 sequence (DNA): TGTGCCCGGGCGGCGGACTCCAACTATGGCTACACCTTC. The chain carries TRBV30 and TRBJ1-2, with D uncertain. Germline V gives CDR1 GTSNPN, CDR2 SVGIG (reference sequence). The V end lost 8 bases, the J end lost 2 bases, and 15 bases lay between the germline ends. CDR3 length: 13 residues. The variable domain in full, with the rest retrieved from reference TRBV30 and TRBJ1-2, is SQTIHQWPATLVQPVGSPLSLECTVEGTSNPNLYWYRQAAGRGLQLLFYSVGIGQISSEVPQNLSASRPQDRQFILSSKKLLLSDSGFYLCARAADSNYGYTFGSGTRLTVV.

The chain uses TRBV2 and TRBJ2-1, with 12 nucleotides matching TRBD2. Losses at the gene ends were 9 bases for V and 4 bases for J; bases not matched to a gene: 16. Per the germline V gene, CDR1 is SNHLY and CDR2 is FYNNEI. The CDR3 runs to 18 residues. Written as DNA, the CDR3 is TGTGCCAGTAGAGGGGGCGCTAGCGGGAGGGCCGAATACAATGAGCAGTTCTTC. This sequence encodes CASRGGASGRAEYNEQFF.

This chain joins TRBV6-5 and TRBJ1-1, with TRBD1 identical over 7 bases. This CDR3 is 12 amino acids long. The germline CDR1 and CDR2 sequences are MNHEY and SVGAGI. The junction had 1 base not matched to a gene; V was cut back by 6 bases and J by 3 bases. The CDR3 region has the DNA TGTGCCAGCAGGGGACAGTACACTGAAGCTTTCTTT. Translated: CASRGQYTEAFF.

V usage is TRBV6-1 and J usage is TRBJ2-5; 8 positions match TRBD1. The trim removed 4 bases at V and 0 bases at J, leaving 4 bases unmatched. Looked up from germline, CDR1 is MNHNS and CDR2 is SASEGT. The CDR3 consists of 15 residues. CDR3 amino acids: CASSGRDRYQETQYF. CDR3 nucleotide sequence: TGTGCCAGCAGTGGGCGGGACAGGTACCAAGAGACCCAGTACTTC.

This chain connects TRBV10-3 to TRBJ2-7; 11 bases are shared with TRBD2. This CDR3 spans 16 amino acids. Germline trimming cut 5 bases from V and 1 base from J; bases unmatched to any gene: 7. Germline V lookup: CDR1 ENHRY, CDR2 SYGVKD. In DNA, the CDR3 is TGTGCCATCAGTCCTTGGGGGACTAGCGGTTCCTACGAGCAGTACTTC. Protein product: CAISPWGTSGSYEQYF.

Points on this clone: Just one base apart from a much larger clone, this may be a read error. This rearrangement joins TRBV9 to TRBJ2-3; D is ambiguous. The CDR3 runs 13 residues. Per the germline V gene, CDR1 is SGDLS and CDR2 is YYNGEE. The V end was cut by 4 bases, the J end by 1 base, with 7 bases between. This CDR3 reads CASSLGGTDTQYF. In nucleotides, the CDR3 is TGTGCCAGCAGCCTCGGTGGCACAGATACGCAGTATTTT.

The chain links TRBV29-1 to TRBJ1-2, with D hard to call. V lost 5 bases and J lost 6, with 22 bases in between. The CDR3 is 15 residues long. Germline CDR1 SQVTM, CDR2 ANQGSEA. In nucleotides, the CDR3 is TGCAGCGTTAGAGGGTTAGGAGGACTCGGCAATGGCTACACCTTC. It codes for CSVRGLGGLGNGYTF.